Shown below are 21 T cell receptor beta chains from a single sample sequenced in a study of regulatory dendritic cells for organ transplantation (dated by TCRdb to the late 2010s). Sorted T cell subsets were CFSE-labeled and co-cultured for 4 to 6 days with allogeneic regulatory or mature dendritic cells at a 1:10 DC:T ratio. The antigens for these receptors are not known. Library creation used the immunoSEQ multiplex PCR assay. What TCRdb holds here is the immuneACCESS table cut down to in-frame rearrangements. Part of the clones is not present; checked against another copy, under half of the missing clones reflect an unresolved V gene, and the others are unexplained. The sample data list about 12,000 clones, and roughly 60% of these were observed just once. The ten largest clones represent more than 0.95% of the sample. Sequenced input: naive CD8+ T cells from blood cultured with dendritic cells. The label giving this sample's cell subset or site can be read as: CD45RA+ naive T cells. These receptors were obtained from a human donor in good health.

The rearrangement uses TRBV11-2 and TRBJ2-1; 10 bases agree with TRBD2. The germline V gene encodes CDR1 SGHAT and CDR2 FQNNGV. The CDR3 has 16 amino acids. Trimming took 0 bases from V and 9 from J; bases not matched to a gene: 8. CDR3 sequence reads: CASSLDSSGGKREQFF. The CDR3 DNA follows: TGTGCCAGCAGCTTAGATAGTAGCGGGGGGAAACGTGAGCAGTTCTTC.

This clone came up once. This chain connects TRBV19 to TRBJ2-3; D unclear. Germline V gives CDR1 LNHDA, CDR2 SQIVND (reference sequence). V was trimmed by 3 bases and J by 0 bases, leaving 10 bases between them. The CDR3 extends over 15 amino acids. CDR3 region: CASSISSSSTDTQYF. The CDR3 DNA follows: TGTGCCAGTAGTATCTCTAGTTCTAGCACAGATACGCAGTATTTT. The variable domain in full, completed from reference TRBV19 and TRBJ2-3, reads DGGITQSPKYLFRKEGQNVTLSCEQNLNHDAMYWYRQDPGQGLRLIYYSQIVNDFQKGDIAEGYSVSREKKESFPLTVTSAQKNPTAFYLCASSISSSSTDTQYFGPGTRLTVL.

The chain has TRBV2 and TRBJ1-2; a weak D match, TRBD1 (5 bases). This CDR3 region has 13 residues. The V gene lost 10 bases and the J gene lost 2 bases, with 14 bases spanning the gap. Germline V gene lookup returns CDR1 SNHLY and CDR2 FYNNEI. This chain's CDR3 is CATQIQENYGYTF. CDR3 bases: TGTGCCACCCAAATACAGGAGAACTATGGCTACACCTTC.

In the case of this clone: Other DNA sequences in this sample translate to the same CDR3. The chain joins TRBV5-1 to TRBJ1-3; 9 bases map to TRBD1. The CDR3 extends over 15 amino acids. Germline-derived CDR1 and CDR2 are SGHRS and YFSETQ. Germline trimming cut 0 bases from V and 2 bases from J; bases unmatched to any gene: 0. CDR3 sequence: CASSLDRGPGNTIYF. In DNA, the CDR3 is TGCGCCAGCAGCTTGGACAGGGGGCCTGGAAACACCATATATTTT.

This chain uses TRBV7-6 with TRBJ2-1; D is possibly TRBD1 (6 bases). The germline gives CDR1 SGHVS, CDR2 FNYEAQ. Trimming took 1 base from V and 6 from J, leaving 19 bases between them. The CDR3 runs to 17 residues. In DNA form, the CDR3 reads TGTGCCAGCAGCTTAGGGGACGCCAGGGGTATGAGCAATGAGCAGTTCTTC. Translation: CASSLGDARGMSNEQFF. Together with reference TRBV7-6 and TRBJ2-1, the CDR3 gives the full variable domain: GAGVSQSPRYKVTKRGQDVALRCDPISGHVSLYWYRQALGQGPEFLTYFNYEAQQDKSGLPNDRFSAERPEGSISTLTIQRTEQRDSAMYRCASSLGDARGMSNEQFFGPGTRLTVL.

The chain recombines TRBV5-4 with TRBJ2-1; D is unclear. Trimming cost V 4 bases and J 5 bases, with 7 bases left between them. The CDR3 is 12 residues long. The germline gives CDR1 SGHNT, CDR2 YYREEE (reference sequence). The CDR3 sequence is CASSAGHNEQFF. CDR3 DNA sequence: TGTGCCAGCAGCGCTGGCCACAATGAGCAGTTCTTC.

This chain links TRBV7-9 with TRBJ2-7, with a possible D match to TRBD1 (6 bases). Germline V gives CDR1 SEHNR, CDR2 FQNEAQ (reference sequence). This CDR3 has 13 residues. With 4 bases removed from V and 3 bases from J, the gap between germline ends came to 10 bases. The CDR3 is CASSSRQDYEQYF. The CDR3 DNA sequence: TGTGCCAGCAGCTCCCGACAGGACTACGAGCAGTACTTC.

V usage is TRBV7-6 and J usage is TRBJ2-1, with D perhaps matching TRBD2 (6 bases). The CDR3 sequence is 15 residues long. Germline-derived CDR1 and CDR2 are SGHVS and FNYEAQ. The V end was cut by 3 bases, the J end by 9 bases, with 18 bases between. CDR3 residues: CASSFLTSVVAEQFF. Written as DNA, the CDR3 is TGTGCCAGCAGCTTTCTGACTAGTGTGGTTGCTGAGCAGTTCTTC.

The V and J genes are TRBV27 and TRBJ1-5; D unresolved. The CDR3 is made up of 14 amino acids. Deletions cut 3 bases from V and 5 bases from J, with 11 bases between. In germline, CDR1 is MNHEY, CDR2 SMNVEV (reference sequence). The CDR3 loop is CASSFLPGDQPQHF. For the CDR3, the DNA is TGTGCCAGCAGTTTTCTCCCGGGAGATCAGCCCCAGCATTTT.

The chain employs TRBV11-2 and TRBJ2-7, with TRBD1 matching over 7 bases. With V trimmed by 3 bases and J by 4 bases, 3 bases remained unmatched. The CDR3 contains 13 residues. In germline, CDR1 is SGHAT, CDR2 FQNNGV. The DNA for the CDR3 is TGTGCCAGCAGCTTCTCACAGGGGTACGAGCAGTACTTC. Translation: CASSFSQGYEQYF.

This chain links TRBV4-1 with TRBJ2-7, with 12 nucleotides matching TRBD2. Losses at the gene ends were 2 bases for V and 2 bases for J; bases not matched to a gene: 4. In germline, CDR1 is MGHRA, CDR2 YSYEKL. The CDR3 length is 16 residues. The CDR3 loop reads CASSQFGLAGTYEQYF. The CDR3 DNA sequence: TGCGCCAGCAGCCAATTTGGACTAGCGGGGACCTACGAGCAGTACTTC.

The V gene is TRBV4-1, the J gene TRBJ1-4; D is uncertain. V was trimmed by 0 bases and J by 7 bases, leaving 9 bases between them. Germline CDR1 is MGHRA and CDR2 is YSYEKL. This CDR3 is 14 amino acids long. This CDR3 reads CASSQDNRVEKLFF. CDR3 bases: TGCGCCAGCAGCCAAGATAATCGCGTTGAAAAACTGTTTTTT.

As concerns this clone: Other nucleotide sequences in the sample specify the same CDR3. This chain links TRBV7-9 with TRBJ2-1; 10 bases are a match to TRBD2. V dropped 3 bases and J dropped 4; count of bases not matched to a gene: 6. The CDR3 has 16 amino acids. Germline-derived CDR1 and CDR2 are SEHNR and FQNEAQ (reference sequence). CDR3 sequence (DNA): TGTGCCAGCAGCTTGGGGCTAGCGGGGGAGTACAATGAGCAGTTCTTC. This codes for CASSLGLAGEYNEQFF. Drawing the rest from reference TRBV7-9 and TRBJ2-1, the complete variable domain is DTGVSQNPRHKITKRGQNVTFRCDPISEHNRLYWYRQTLGQGPEFLTYFQNEAQLEKSRLLSDRFSAERPKGSFSTLEIQRTEQGDSAMYLCASSLGLAGEYNEQFFGPGTRLTVL.

The chain recombines TRBV29-1 with TRBJ1-3, with D hard to call. V was shortened by 6 bases and J by 0 bases, with 9 bases between the two germline ends. Germline loops: CDR1 SQVTM, CDR2 ANQGSEA. The CDR3 has 13 amino acids. The CDR3: CSVLRGSGNTIYF. In DNA, the CDR3 is TGCAGCGTGCTACGGGGCTCTGGAAACACCATATATTTT. The variable domain in full, with the rest retrieved from reference TRBV29-1 and TRBJ1-3, is SAVISQKPSRDICQRGTSLTIQCQVDSQVTMMFWYRQQPGQSLTLIATANQGSEATYESGFVIDKFPISRPNLTFSTLTVSNMSPEDSSIYLCSVLRGSGNTIYFGEGSWLTVV.

The genes are TRBV9 and TRBJ2-2; TRBD1 matches 8 bases. The CDR3 totals 14 residues. Germline CDR1 SGDLS, CDR2 YYNGEE. The ends lost 4 bases at V and 4 bases at J; junction bases unmatched: 3. CDR3 sequence (DNA): TGTGCCAGCAGCAGTGGGACAGGCACCGGGGAGCTGTTTTTT. Translation gives CASSSGTGTGELFF.

The rearrangement uses TRBV11-3 and TRBJ2-7, with D perhaps TRBD1 (6 bases). The length of the CDR3 is 14 residues. The V gene lost 5 bases and the J gene lost 4 bases, with 15 bases spanning the gap. CDR1 is SGHNT and CDR2 is YENEEA in the germline V gene. CDR3 sequence reads: CASSPYRETYEQYF. CDR3 coding DNA: TGTGCCAGCAGCCCATACAGGGAAACTTACGAGCAGTACTTC. Supplemented by reference TRBV11-3 and TRBJ2-7, the full variable domain reads EAGVVQSPRYKIIEKKQPVAFWCNPISGHNTLYWYLQNLGQGPELLIRYENEEAVDDSQLPKDRFSAERLKGVDSTLKIQPAELGDSAVYLCASSPYRETYEQYFGPGTRLTVT.

The chain has TRBV7-2 and TRBJ2-1; D gene uncertain. The germline V gene has CDR1 SGHTA and CDR2 FQGNSA. This CDR3 is built from 15 residues. The germline V and J ends were trimmed by 1 base and 1 base, with 8 bases remaining between them. DNA of the CDR3: TGTGCCAGCAGCTTAGGCGTATCGTCCTACAATGAGCAGTTCTTC. Protein product: CASSLGVSSYNEQFF. The variable domain in full, with the rest retrieved from reference TRBV7-2 and TRBJ2-1, is GAGVSQSPSNKVTEKGKDVELRCDPISGHTALYWYRQSLGQGLEFLIYFQGNSAPDKSGLPSDRFSAERTGGSVSTLTIQRTQQEDSAVYLCASSLGVSSYNEQFFGPGTRLTVL.

The rearrangement joins TRBV6-5 to TRBJ1-1; 7 bases align to TRBD1. Germline lookup yields CDR1 MNHEY and CDR2 SVGAGI. This CDR3 comprises 11 residues. V lost 5 bases and J lost 11; bases outside the gene matches: 5. The CDR3 DNA is TGTGCCAGCAGTACAGGACAGGAGGCTTTCTTT. Amino acid sequence: CASSTGQEAFF.

This clone was detected a few times. The V gene is TRBV19, the J gene TRBJ1-5, with 10 bases aligning to TRBD1. With V trimmed by 4 bases and J by 0 bases, 9 bases remained unmatched. The germline CDR1 and CDR2 sequences are LNHDA and SQIVND (reference sequence). The CDR3 sequence is 18 residues long. The CDR3 loop is CASSSGGQGIYSNQPQHF. The CDR3 nucleotides are TGTGCCAGTAGTAGTGGGGGACAGGGGATCTATAGCAATCAGCCCCAGCATTTT.

Only one count was recorded for this clone. The CDR3 is CASSLIAGGQETQYF. The CDR3 bases are TGTGCCAGCAGCTTAATTGCGGGGGGGCAGGAGACCCAGTACTTC. The chain employs TRBV7-3 and TRBJ2-5, with TRBD2 identical over 9 bases. The trim removed 1 base at V and 5 bases at J, leaving 5 bases unmatched. The V gene's germline CDR1 is SGHTA and CDR2 FQGTGA. This CDR3 comprises 15 residues.

This chain uses TRBV2 with TRBJ2-1; 10 bases map to TRBD2. V lost 1 base to trimming and J lost 4 bases; unmatched junction nucleotides: 7. CDR3 length: 17 residues. In germline, CDR1 is SNHLY, CDR2 FYNNEI. CDR3 bases: TGTGCCAGCAGTGAAGGGCTAGCGGGGGTCTTTTACAATGAGCAGTTCTTC. Its protein product is CASSEGLAGVFYNEQFF.